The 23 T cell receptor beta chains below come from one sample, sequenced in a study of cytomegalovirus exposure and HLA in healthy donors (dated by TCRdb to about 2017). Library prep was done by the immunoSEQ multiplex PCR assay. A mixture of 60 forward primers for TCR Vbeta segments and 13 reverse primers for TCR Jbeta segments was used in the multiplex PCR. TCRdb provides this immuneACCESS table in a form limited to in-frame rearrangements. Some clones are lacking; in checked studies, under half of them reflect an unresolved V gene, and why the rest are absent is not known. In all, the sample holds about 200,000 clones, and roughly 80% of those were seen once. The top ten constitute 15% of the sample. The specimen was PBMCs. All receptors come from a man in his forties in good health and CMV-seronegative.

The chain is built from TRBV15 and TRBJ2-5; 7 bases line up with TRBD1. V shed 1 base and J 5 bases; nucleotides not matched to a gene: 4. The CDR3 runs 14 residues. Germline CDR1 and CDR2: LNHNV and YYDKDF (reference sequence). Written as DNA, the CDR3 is TGTGCCACCAGCAGAGTTGTGGACAGGGAGACCCAGTACTTC. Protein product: CATSRVVDRETQYF.

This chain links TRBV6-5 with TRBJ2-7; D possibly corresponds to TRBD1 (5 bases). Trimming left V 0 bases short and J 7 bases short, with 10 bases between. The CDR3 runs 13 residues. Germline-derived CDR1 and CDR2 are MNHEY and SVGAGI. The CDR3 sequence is CASSYSDIGEQYF. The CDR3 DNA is TGTGCCAGCAGTTACTCGGACATAGGGGAGCAGTACTTC.

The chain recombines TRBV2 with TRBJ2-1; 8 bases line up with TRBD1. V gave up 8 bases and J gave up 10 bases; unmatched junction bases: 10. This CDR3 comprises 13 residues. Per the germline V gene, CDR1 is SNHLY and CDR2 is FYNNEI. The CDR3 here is CASLQDRGSEQFF. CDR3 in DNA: TGTGCCAGCTTACAAGACAGGGGAAGCGAGCAGTTCTTC.

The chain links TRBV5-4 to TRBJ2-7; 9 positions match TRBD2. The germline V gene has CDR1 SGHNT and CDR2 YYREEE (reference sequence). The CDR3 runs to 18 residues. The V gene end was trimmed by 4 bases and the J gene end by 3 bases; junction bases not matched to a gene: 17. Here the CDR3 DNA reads TGTGCCAGCAGCCCAAGGACTAGCGCCACCCTTCAAGACTACGAGCAGTACTTC. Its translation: CASSPRTSATLQDYEQYF.

The CDR3 spells CASSSVPREGHNEQFF. The CDR3 coding sequence is TGTGCCAGCAGCTCGGTCCCGCGGGAGGGCCACAATGAGCAGTTCTTC. The chain employs TRBV7-8 and TRBJ2-1, with 9 bases that match TRBD2. CDR1 SGHVS and CDR2 FQNEAQ come from the germline V gene. This CDR3 contains 16 residues. J gave up 5 bases and V 4 bases, and 9 bases lay outside the gene matches.

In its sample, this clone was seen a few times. CDR3 DNA sequence: TGTGCCAGCAGTGAAAGTGGGGCGATTGCCACTGAAGCTTTCTTT. Protein product: CASSESGAIATEAFF. The chain has TRBV2 and TRBJ1-1, with D perhaps matching TRBD1 (5 bases). Trimming left V 2 bases short and J 4 bases short, with 14 bases between. Germline values: CDR1 SNHLY, CDR2 FYNNEI. The CDR3 totals 15 residues.

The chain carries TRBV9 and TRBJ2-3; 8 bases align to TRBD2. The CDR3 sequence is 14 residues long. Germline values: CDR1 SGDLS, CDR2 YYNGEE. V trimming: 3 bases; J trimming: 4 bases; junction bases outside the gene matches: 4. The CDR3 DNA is TGTGCCAGCAGCGGCGGGGGGACCCCAGATACGCAGTATTTT. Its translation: CASSGGGTPDTQYF.

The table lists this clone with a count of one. The CDR3 is CASRPPSGSAHNSEQFF. The CDR3 nucleotides read TGTGCAAGTCGTCCCCCTAGCGGGAGTGCCCACAATTCAGAGCAGTTCTTC. The V and J genes are TRBV12-2 and TRBJ2-1; the table gives TRBD2 as D, unverified against the DNA. TRBV12-2 is labeled a pseudogene. The CDR3 spans 17 residues.

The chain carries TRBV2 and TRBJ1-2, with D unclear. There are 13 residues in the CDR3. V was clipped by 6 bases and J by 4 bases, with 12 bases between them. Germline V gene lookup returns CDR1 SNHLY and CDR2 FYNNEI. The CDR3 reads CASSLAEAYGYTF. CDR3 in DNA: TGTGCCAGCAGCTTAGCAGAAGCCTATGGCTACACCTTC.

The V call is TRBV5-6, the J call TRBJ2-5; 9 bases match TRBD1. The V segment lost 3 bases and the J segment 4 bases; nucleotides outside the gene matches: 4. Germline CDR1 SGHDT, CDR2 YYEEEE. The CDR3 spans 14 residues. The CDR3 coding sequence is TGTGCCAGCAGCTACTGGACAGGGGTAGAGACCCAGTACTTC. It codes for CASSYWTGVETQYF.

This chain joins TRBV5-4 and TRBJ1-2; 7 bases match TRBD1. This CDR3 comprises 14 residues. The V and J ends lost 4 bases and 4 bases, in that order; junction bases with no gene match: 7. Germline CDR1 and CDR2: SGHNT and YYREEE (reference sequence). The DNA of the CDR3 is TGTGCCAGCAGCGGCCGACAGGGAGTCTATGGCTACACCTTC. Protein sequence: CASSGRQGVYGYTF.

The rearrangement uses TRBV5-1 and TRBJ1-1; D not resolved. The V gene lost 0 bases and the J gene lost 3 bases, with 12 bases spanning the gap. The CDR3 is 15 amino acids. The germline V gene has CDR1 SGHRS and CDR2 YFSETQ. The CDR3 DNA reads TGCGCCAGCAGCTTGGCTGCGGGCGTCGACACTGAAGCTTTCTTT. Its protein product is CASSLAAGVDTEAFF.

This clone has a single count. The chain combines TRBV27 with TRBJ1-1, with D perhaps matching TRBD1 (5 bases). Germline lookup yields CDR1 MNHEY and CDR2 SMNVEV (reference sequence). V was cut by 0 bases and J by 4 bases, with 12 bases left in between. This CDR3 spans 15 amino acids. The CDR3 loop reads CASSLSPQGGTEAFF. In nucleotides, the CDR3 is TGTGCCAGCAGTTTATCTCCCCAGGGTGGCACTGAAGCTTTCTTT.

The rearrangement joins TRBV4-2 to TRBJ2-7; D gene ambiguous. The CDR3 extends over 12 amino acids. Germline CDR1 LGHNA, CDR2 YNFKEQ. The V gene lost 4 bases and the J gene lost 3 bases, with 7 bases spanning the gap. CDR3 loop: CASSLDFYEQYF. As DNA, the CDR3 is TGTGCCAGCAGCCTCGACTTCTACGAGCAGTACTTC.

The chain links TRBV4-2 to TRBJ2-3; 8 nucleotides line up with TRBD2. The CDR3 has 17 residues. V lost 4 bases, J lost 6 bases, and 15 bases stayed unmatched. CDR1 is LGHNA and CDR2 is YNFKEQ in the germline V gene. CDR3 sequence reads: CASSPLTGGVLGDTQYF. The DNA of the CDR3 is TGTGCCAGCAGCCCCCTGACGGGGGGGGTACTGGGGGATACGCAGTATTTT.

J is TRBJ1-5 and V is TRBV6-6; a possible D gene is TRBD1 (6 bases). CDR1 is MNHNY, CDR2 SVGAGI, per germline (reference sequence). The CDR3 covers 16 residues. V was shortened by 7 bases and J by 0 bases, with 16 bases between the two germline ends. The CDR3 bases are TGTGCCAGCACCATGGGGGCCGCCTATAGCAATCAGCCCCAGCATTTT. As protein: CASTMGAAYSNQPQHF.

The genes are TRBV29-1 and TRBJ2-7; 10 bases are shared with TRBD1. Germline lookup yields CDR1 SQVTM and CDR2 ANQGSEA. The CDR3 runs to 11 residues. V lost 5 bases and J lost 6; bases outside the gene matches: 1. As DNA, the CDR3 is TGCAGCGTTCGGGACAGGGGCGAGCAGTACTTC. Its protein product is CSVRDRGEQYF.

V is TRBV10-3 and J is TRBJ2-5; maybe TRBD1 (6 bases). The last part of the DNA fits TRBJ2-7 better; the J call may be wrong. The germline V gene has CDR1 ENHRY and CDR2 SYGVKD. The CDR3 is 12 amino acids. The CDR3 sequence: CAIRRGGDEQYF. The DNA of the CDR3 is TGTGCCATCAGGCGAGGGGGTGACGAGCAGTACTTC.

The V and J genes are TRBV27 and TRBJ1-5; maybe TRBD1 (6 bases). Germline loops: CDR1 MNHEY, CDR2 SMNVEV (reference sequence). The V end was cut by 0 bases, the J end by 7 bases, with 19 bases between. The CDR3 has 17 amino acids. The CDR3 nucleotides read TGTGCCAGCAGTTTATCCTGGCAGGGGTCGTTGGGACAGCCCCAGCATTTT. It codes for CASSLSWQGSLGQPQHF.

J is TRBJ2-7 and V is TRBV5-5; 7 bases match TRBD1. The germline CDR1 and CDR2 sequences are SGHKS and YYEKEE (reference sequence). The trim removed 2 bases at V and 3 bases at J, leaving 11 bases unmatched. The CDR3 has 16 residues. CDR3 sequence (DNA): TGTGCCAGCAGCTTTCCCGGGACAGTTACTATCTACGAGCAGTACTTC. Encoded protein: CASSFPGTVTIYEQYF.

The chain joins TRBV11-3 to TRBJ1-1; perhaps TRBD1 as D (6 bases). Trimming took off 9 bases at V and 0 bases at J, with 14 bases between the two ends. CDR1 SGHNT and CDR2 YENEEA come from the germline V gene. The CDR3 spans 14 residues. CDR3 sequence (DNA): TGTGCCAGTTCCCGAGGGGGAATGAACACTGAAGCTTTCTTT. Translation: CASSRGGMNTEAFF.

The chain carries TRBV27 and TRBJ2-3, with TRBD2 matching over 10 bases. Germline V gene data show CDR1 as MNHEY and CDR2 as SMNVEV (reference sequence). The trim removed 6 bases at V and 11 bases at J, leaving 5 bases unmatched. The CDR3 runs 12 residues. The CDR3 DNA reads TGTGCCAGCAGCGATCTAGCGGGAGTGCAGTATTTT. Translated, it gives CASSDLAGVQYF.

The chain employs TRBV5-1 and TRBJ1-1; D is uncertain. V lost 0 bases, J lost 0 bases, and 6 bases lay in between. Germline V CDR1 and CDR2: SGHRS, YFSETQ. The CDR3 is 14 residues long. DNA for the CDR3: TGCGCCAGCAGCTTGGGTTACATGAACACTGAAGCTTTCTTT. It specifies CASSLGYMNTEAFF.